This T cell receptor beta chain came from a study of blood T cells in healthy people across ages. Study summary: About one barcoded beta molecule was captured per two T cells (by template switching). General study findings and limits: The study found more naive CD4+ cells and higher diversity in long-lived than aged donors.

Per germline, CDR1 MNHEY and CDR2 SVGAGI. The CDR3 spans 15 residues. Trimming took 5 bases from V and 7 from J; bases not matched to a gene: 9. A second roughly 7 to 12 cycle PCR used barcoded and J-beta primers. Each cDNA molecule was tagged by a template-switch adaptor that had 12 random nucleotides. TCRdb processed the 5' RACE reads anew with MiXCR; each CDR3 protein has one entry. The table lists 600,000 to 650,000 distinct CDR3 sequences, 58% of them singletons. Notes on this clonotype: What it binds is not known.

This TCR was sampled from a man aged 60 to 69 in good health. The rearrangement joins TRBV6-5 to TRBJ2-1, with 9 bases matching TRBD2. The sample taken for sequencing was blood. This CDR3 reads CASSEQGLATNEQFF. CDR3 bases: TGTGCCAGCAGTGAGCAGGGACTAGCTACGAATGAGCAGTTCTTC.